The T cell receptor beta chain described here comes from a study of T-cell reconstitution after alpha-beta-depleted transplantation in children. For TCRbeta, the library was prepared with unique molecular identifiers. TCRdb fed the PCR reads into MiXCR, producing one record per CDR3 protein. The sample includes under 450,000 distinct CDR3 sequences, less than 15% of them seen just once. The CDR3 length is 18 residues. Germline CDR1 SQVTM, CDR2 ANQGSEA. V lost 5 bases and J 0 bases, leaving 20 bases between the germline ends. The source was PBMCs, collected from the stem cell graft. The sequence derives from a human donor who donated a stem cell graft to a child with Fanconi anemia. This rearrangement joins TRBV29-1 to TRBJ2-6; a weak D match, TRBD2 (5 bases). CDR3 amino acids: CSVYGEPYSSSGANVLTF. The CDR3 DNA reads as TGCAGCGTTTACGGGGAACCGTATTCCAGCTCTGGGGCCAACGTCCTGACTTTC.